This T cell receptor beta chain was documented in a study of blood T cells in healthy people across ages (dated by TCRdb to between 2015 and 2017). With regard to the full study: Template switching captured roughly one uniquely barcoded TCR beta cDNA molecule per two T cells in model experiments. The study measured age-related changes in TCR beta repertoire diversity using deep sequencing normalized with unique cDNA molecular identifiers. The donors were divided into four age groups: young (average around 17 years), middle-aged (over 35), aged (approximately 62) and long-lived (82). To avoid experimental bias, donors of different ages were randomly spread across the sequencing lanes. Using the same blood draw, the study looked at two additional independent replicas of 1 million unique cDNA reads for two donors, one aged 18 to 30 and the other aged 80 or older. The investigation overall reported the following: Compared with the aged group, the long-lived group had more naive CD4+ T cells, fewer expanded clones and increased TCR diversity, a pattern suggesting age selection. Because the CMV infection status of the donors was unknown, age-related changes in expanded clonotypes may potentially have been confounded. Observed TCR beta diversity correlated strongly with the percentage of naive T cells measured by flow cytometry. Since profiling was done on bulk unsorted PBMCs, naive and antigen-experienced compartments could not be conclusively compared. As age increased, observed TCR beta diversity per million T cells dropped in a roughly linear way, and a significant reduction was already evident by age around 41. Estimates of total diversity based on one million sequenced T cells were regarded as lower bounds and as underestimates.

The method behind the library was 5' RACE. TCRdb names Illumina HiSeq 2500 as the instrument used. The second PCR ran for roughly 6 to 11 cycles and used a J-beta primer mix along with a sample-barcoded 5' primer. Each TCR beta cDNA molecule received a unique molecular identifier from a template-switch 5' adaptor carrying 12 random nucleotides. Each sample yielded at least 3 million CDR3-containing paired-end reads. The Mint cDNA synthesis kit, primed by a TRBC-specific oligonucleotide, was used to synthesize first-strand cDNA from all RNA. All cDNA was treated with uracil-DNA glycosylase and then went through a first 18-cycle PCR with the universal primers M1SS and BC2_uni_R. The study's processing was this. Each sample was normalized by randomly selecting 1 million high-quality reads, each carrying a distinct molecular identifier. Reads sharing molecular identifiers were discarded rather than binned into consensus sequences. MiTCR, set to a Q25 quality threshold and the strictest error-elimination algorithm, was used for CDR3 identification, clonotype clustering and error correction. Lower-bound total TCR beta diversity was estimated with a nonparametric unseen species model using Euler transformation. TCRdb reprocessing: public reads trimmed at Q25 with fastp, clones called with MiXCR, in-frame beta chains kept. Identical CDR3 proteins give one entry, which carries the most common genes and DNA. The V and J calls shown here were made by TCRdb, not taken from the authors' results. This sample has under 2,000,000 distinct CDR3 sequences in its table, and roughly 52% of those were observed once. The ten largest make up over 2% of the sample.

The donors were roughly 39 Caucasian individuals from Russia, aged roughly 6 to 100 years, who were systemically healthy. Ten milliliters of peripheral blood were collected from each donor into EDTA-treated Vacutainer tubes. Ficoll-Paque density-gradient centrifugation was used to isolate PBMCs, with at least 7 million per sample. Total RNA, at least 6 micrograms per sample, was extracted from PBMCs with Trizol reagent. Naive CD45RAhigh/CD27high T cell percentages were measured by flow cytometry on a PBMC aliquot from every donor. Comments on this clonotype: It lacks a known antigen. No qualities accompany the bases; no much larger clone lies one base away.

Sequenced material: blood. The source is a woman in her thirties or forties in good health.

CDR3 loop: CASSYCWVRWTGGTYEQYF. The nucleotide sequence is given as TGTGCCAGCAGTTACTGTTGGGTAAGGTGGACAGGGGGAACCTACGAGCAGTACTTC. The chain was built from TRBV6-8 and TRBJ2-7; 10 bases in between match TRBD1. CDR1 and CDR2, looked up from the germline V gene, are MNHGY and SAAAGT. Including the terminal cysteine and phenylalanine, the CDR3 comprises 19 residues. CDR3 DNA is the only sequence kept; it has 57 bases, read in frame from the first base. Trimming takes 1 base off V and 2 bases off J; junction bases not matched to a gene: 14.